The clone carrying this T cell receptor beta chain was detected ten times or more. Its specificity is unknown. These data are taken from a study of early T cells in non-severe SARS-CoV-2 infection. Study-wide background: The input, bulk RNA from unsorted whole blood, was sequenced, and chains were unpaired.

Study-wide results and caveats: Database matching using VDJdb favored anti-spike CD8 responses, with private and CD4 specificities left missing.

Germline V gives CDR1 SGHRS, CDR2 YFSETQ. CDR3 size: 12 residues. Trimming stripped 7 bases from V and 6 bases from J, with 10 bases between. One entry per CDR3 protein results from TCRdb running MiXCR on the 5' RACE reads. This sample yields roughly 50,000 distinct CDR3 sequences, of which 8% are seen a single time; 9.4% belongs to the top ten. The clonotype was recovered from an adult who was a healthcare worker with PCR-confirmed SARS-CoV-2 infection or an uninfected control (not recorded which). Sequenced input: whole blood. The chain links TRBV5-1 to TRBJ2-2; D possibly corresponds to TRBD2 (5 bases). CDR3 in amino acids: CASGLTSGELFF. The CDR3 DNA sequence: TGCGCCAGCGGACTCACGTCCGGGGAGCTGTTTTTT.